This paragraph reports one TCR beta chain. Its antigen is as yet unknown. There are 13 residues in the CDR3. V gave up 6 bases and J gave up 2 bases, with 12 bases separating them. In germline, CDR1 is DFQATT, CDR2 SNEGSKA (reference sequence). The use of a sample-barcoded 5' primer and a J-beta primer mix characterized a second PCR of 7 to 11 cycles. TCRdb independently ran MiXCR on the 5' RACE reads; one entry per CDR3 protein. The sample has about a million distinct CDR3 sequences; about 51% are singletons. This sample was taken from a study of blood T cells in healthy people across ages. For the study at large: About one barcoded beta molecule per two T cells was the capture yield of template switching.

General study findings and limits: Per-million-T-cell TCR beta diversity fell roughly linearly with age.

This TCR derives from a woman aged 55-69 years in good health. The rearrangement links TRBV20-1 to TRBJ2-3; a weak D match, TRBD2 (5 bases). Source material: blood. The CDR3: CSATTRPTDTQYF. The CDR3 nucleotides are TGCAGTGCAACAACTAGGCCCACAGATACGCAGTATTTT.